This T cell receptor beta chain was obtained from a study of blood T cell repertoires in COVID-19. As for the study in general: COVID-19 samples from acute and convalescent phases originated in the United States, Italy and Spain. The cDNA or gDNA used as material had been derived from T cells, B-cell-depleted T cells, or PBMCs.

As originally analysed: Estimation of nucleated cell counts relied on the amplification of reference gene primers. Assay used: immunoSEQ multiplex PCR; TCRdb lists only in-frame clones, some missing. D and trimming were read from the DNA, whereas the V and J calls and clone size are those reported in that table. The repertoire holds 55,000 to 80,000 clones, with around 78% as singletons. Input material: peripheral blood. This TCR came from a woman of 80 years or more with acute or convalescent COVID-19.

CDR3 loop: CASKEWEDQPQHF. In nucleotides, the CDR3 is TGTGCCAGCAAGGAATGGGAGGATCAGCCCCAGCATTTT. This chain links TRBV2 with TRBJ1-5; D not resolved. The V end lost 7 bases, the J end lost 5 bases, and 12 bases lay between the germline ends. Germline V lookup: CDR1 SNHLY, CDR2 FYNNEI. The CDR3 length is 13 residues.